This T cell receptor (beta chain) was captured by sequencing in a study of cytomegalovirus exposure and HLA in healthy donors. Primers included in the PCR were 60 Vbeta and 13 Jbeta primers. Assay used: immunoSEQ multiplex PCR; TCRdb lists only in-frame clones, some missing. The sample holds 100,000 to 150,000 clones, 17% seen once. Study results and limitations: Researchers reported in a later analysis that a missense DCLRE1C variant was tied to TCR beta V- and J-gene trimming. It was 150 to 200 TCR beta chains that were listed as cytomegalovirus-associated. The authors reported that TCR beta sequences could predict HLA-A and HLA-B alleles. These predictions were accurate for most subjects in the first cohort.

The germline gives CDR1 SGDLS, CDR2 YYNGEE. This CDR3 contains 14 residues. V was pared by 0 bases and J by 5 bases, with 8 bases between. This clone showed up just a few times. What it binds is not known. This receptor was obtained from a female donor in good health and CMV-seropositive. The sample consisted of PBMCs. The chain couples TRBV9 to TRBJ2-2; D gene unclear. The CDR3 reads CASSVAVRTGELFF. CDR3 DNA: TGTGCCAGCAGCGTAGCTGTGAGGACCGGGGAGCTGTTTTTT. Using reference TRBV9 and TRBJ2-2 for the parts outside the CDR3, the full variable domain is DSGVTQTPKHLITATGQRVTLRCSPRSGDLSVYWYQQSLDQGLQFLIQYYNGEERAKGNILERFSAQQFPDLHSELNLSSLELGDSALYFCASSVAVRTGELFFGEGSRLTVL.